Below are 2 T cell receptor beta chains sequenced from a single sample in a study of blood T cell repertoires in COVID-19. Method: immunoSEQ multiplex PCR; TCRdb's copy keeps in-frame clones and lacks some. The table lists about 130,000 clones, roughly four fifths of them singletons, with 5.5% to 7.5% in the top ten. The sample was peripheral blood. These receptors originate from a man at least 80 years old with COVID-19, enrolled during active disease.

Here the CDR3 DNA reads TGTGCCAGCAGGCGACTAGCGGGTTACAATGAGCAGTTCTTC. Its protein product is CASRRLAGYNEQFF. The V gene is TRBV2, the J gene TRBJ2-1, with TRBD2 matching 10 bases. The CDR3 spans 14 residues. Losses at the gene ends were 6 bases for V and 4 bases for J; bases not matched to a gene: 3. Germline V gene lookup returns CDR1 SNHLY and CDR2 FYNNEI.

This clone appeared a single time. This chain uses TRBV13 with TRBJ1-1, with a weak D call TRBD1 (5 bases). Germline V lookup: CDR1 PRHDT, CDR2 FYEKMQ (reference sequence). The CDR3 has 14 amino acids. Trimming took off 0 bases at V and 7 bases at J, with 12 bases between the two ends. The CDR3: CASSLGRGRDEAFF. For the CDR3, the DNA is TGTGCCAGCAGCTTAGGCCGGGGGAGGGATGAAGCTTTCTTT.